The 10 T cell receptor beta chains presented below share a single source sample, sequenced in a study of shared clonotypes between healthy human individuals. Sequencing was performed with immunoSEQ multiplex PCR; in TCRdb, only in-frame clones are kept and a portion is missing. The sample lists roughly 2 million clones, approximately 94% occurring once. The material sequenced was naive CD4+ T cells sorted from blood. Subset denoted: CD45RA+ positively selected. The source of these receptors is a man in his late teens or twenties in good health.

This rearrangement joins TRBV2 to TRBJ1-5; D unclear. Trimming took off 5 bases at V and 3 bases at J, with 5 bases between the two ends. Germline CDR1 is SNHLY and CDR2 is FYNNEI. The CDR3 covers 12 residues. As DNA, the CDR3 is TGTGCCAGCAGTCTGGACAATCAGCCCCAGCATTTT. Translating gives CASSLDNQPQHF.

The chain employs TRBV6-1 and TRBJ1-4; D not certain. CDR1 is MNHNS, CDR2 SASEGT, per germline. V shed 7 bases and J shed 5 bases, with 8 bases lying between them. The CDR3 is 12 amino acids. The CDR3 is CASNRANEKLFF. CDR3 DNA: TGTGCCAGCAACCGGGCGAATGAAAAACTGTTTTTT.

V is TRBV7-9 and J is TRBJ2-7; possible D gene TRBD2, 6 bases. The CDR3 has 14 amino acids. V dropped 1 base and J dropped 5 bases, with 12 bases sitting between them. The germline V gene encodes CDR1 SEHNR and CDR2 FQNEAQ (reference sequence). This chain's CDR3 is CASSLGTITDEQYF. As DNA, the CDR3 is TGTGCCAGCAGCTTAGGGACTATCACCGACGAGCAGTACTTC.

CDR3 coding DNA: TGTGCCAGCAGTTTCCAGCGGGGCTCCAATGAGCAGTTCTTC. As protein: CASSFQRGSNEQFF. V and J are TRBV27 and TRBJ2-1; the match to TRBD2 covers 7 bases. Germline-derived CDR1 and CDR2 are MNHEY and SMNVEV (reference sequence). The CDR3 loop spans 14 amino acids. V trimming: 3 bases; J trimming: 6 bases; junction bases outside the gene matches: 5.

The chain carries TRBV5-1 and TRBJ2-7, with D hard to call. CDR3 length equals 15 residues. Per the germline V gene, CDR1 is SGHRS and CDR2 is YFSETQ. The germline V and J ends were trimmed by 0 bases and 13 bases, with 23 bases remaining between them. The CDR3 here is CASSLGAGPRTENYF. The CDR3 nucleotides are TGCGCCAGCAGCTTGGGGGCTGGCCCAAGGACGGAGAACTACTTC.

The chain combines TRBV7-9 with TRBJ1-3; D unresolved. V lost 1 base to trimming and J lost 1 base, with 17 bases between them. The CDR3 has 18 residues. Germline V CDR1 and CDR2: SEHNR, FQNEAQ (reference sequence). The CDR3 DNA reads TGTGCCAGCAGCTTAGATGGTATCGTGCGAGCTTCTGGAAACACCATATATTTT. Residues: CASSLDGIVRASGNTIYF.

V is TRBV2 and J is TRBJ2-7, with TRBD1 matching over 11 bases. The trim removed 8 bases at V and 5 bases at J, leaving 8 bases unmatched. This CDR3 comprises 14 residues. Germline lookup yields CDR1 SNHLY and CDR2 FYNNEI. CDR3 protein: CASGPGQGVHEQYF. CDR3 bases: TGTGCCAGCGGACCGGGACAGGGGGTCCACGAGCAGTACTTC. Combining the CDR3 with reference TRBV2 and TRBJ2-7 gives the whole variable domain EPEVTQTPSHQVTQMGQEVILRCVPISNHLYFYWYRQILGQKVEFLVSFYNNEISEKSEIFDDQFSVERPDGSNFTLKIRSTKLEDSAMYFCASGPGQGVHEQYFGPGTRLTVT.

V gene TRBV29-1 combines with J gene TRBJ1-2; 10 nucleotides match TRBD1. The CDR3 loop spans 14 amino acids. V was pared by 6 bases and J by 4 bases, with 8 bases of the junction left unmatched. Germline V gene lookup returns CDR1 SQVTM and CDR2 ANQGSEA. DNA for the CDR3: TGCAGCGTCAATGACAGGGGGCGGATCTATGGCTACACCTTC. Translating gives CSVNDRGRIYGYTF.

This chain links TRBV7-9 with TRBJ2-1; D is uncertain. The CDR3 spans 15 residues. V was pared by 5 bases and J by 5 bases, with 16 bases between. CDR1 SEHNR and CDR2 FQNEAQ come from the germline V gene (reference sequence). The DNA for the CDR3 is TGTGCCAGCAGCCCTCCCCTTTTTGAGGACAATGAGCAGTTCTTC. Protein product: CASSPPLFEDNEQFF.

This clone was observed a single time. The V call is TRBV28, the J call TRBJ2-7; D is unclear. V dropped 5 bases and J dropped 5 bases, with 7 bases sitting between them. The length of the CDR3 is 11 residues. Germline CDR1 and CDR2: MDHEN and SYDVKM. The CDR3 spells CASSTNNEQYF. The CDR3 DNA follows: TGTGCCAGCAGTACAAACAACGAGCAGTACTTC.